One and the same sample provided the 20 T cell receptor beta chains below, sequenced in a study of patients with pleural tuberculosis. TCRdb analysed the reads with MiXCR anew, one entry per CDR3 protein. The repertoire has around 50,000 distinct CDR3 sequences, around 7% of them found once; the top ten carry 15% to 20%. All receptors come from a human donor with pleural tuberculosis.

This clonotype was counted only a few times. The genes are TRBV2 and TRBJ2-5; possible D gene TRBD2, 5 bases. The V and J ends lost 4 bases and 2 bases respectively, with 11 bases between them. In germline, CDR1 is SNHLY, CDR2 FYNNEI. The CDR3 contains 14 residues. This CDR3 is CASSGGAQQETQYF. The CDR3 DNA reads as TGTGCCAGCAGTGGGGGAGCACAACAAGAGACCCAGTACTTC.

This clonotype appeared many times. The V gene is TRBV14, the J gene TRBJ2-7, with TRBD1 as a possible D gene (5 bases). The CDR3 is 13 residues long. Trimming shortened V by 1 base and J by 7 bases, and 11 bases separated the two germline ends. Germline-derived CDR1 and CDR2 are SGHDN and FVKESK. In nucleotides, the CDR3 is TGTGCCAGCAGCCAAGGTCAGGGAAGGGAGCAGTACGTC. Protein product: CASSQGQGREQYV.

This clonotype was observed a few times. The chain combines TRBV20-1 with TRBJ2-5; unclear D gene. The length of the CDR3 is 14 residues. V was pared by 0 bases and J by 5 bases, with 13 bases between. The germline gives CDR1 DFQATT, CDR2 SNEGSKA (reference sequence). In DNA, the CDR3 is TGCAGTGCTAGAGATCCGAAGGCAGAGGAGACCCAGTACTTC. It is translated as CSARDPKAEETQYF.

This clonotype showed up many times. The CDR3 protein is CATFREGAYNEQFF. The DNA for the CDR3 is TGTGCCACCTTTAGGGAAGGGGCATACAATGAGCAGTTCTTC. The chain carries TRBV27 and TRBJ2-1; tentatively, D is TRBD1 (5 bases). Germline assignment: CDR1 MNHEY and CDR2 SMNVEV (reference sequence). The CDR3 length is 14 residues. V was cut by 10 bases and J by 4 bases, with 17 bases left in between.

This clonotype was detected many times. A read error may explain this, as a much larger clone is one base away. J is TRBJ2-1 and V is TRBV4-1; D is unresolved. This CDR3 comprises 13 residues. Germline CDR1 reads MGHRA; CDR2 reads YSYEKL. Trimming cost V 8 bases and J 4 bases, with 12 bases left between them. The DNA of the CDR3 is TGCGCCAGCGGCCGGGTGGAGTACAATGAGCAGTTCTTC. It specifies CASGRVEYNEQFF.

The chain links TRBV19 to TRBJ2-1; TRBD1 matches 10 bases. Looked up from germline, CDR1 is LNHDA and CDR2 is SQIVND (reference sequence). There are 16 residues in the CDR3. The V segment lost 5 bases and the J segment 6 bases; nucleotides outside the gene matches: 10. CDR3 DNA sequence: TGTGCCAGTAGTCTGTACGGGACAGGGGACCTCAATGAGCAGTTCTTC. Protein: CASSLYGTGDLNEQFF.

This clonotype was detected many times. This chain uses TRBV18 with TRBJ1-2; the D gene is possibly TRBD1 (6 bases). Germline lookup yields CDR1 KGHSH and CDR2 LQKENI. This CDR3 has 14 residues. V dropped 6 bases and J dropped 6 bases, with 17 bases sitting between them. CDR3 bases: TGTGCCAGCTCCGTGGGACGGGGGGCGCATGGCTACACCTTC. This translates into CASSVGRGAHGYTF. The full variable domain, its missing parts supplied by reference TRBV18 and TRBJ1-2, is NAGVMQNPRHLVRRRGQEARLRCSPMKGHSHVYWYRQLPEEGLKFMVYLQKENIIDESGMPKERFSAEFPKEGPSILRIQQVVRGDSAAYFCASSVGRGAHGYTFGSGTRLTVV.

This clonotype was seen at least ten times. The gene calls are TRBV27 and TRBJ1-1; TRBD1 might be the D (6 bases). The CDR3 spans 15 residues. The germline V gene has CDR1 MNHEY and CDR2 SMNVEV (reference sequence). Trimming left V 1 base short and J 1 base short, with 10 bases between. The CDR3 DNA sequence: TGTGCCAGCAGTTTATGGCCAGGGGCGAACACTGAAGCTTTCTTT. Translation: CASSLWPGANTEAFF.

This clonotype was found many times. CDR3 residues: CSARDRSDSFQETQYF. The CDR3 DNA reads TGCAGTGCTAGAGATCGGAGTGACAGTTTCCAAGAGACCCAGTACTTC. The V call is TRBV20-1, the J call TRBJ2-5, with D perhaps matching TRBD1 (5 bases). This CDR3 has 16 amino acids. CDR1 is DFQATT, CDR2 SNEGSKA, per germline (reference sequence). Trimming cost V 0 bases and J 1 base, with 15 bases left between them.

This clonotype was seen many times. V gene TRBV20-1 combines with J gene TRBJ2-2; maybe TRBD2 (5 bases). There are 11 residues in the CDR3. Germline lookup yields CDR1 DFQATT and CDR2 SNEGSKA (reference sequence). The CDR3 sequence is CRDTRTGELFF. The CDR3 coding sequence is TGCAGAGATACTAGGACCGGGGAGCTGTTTTTT.

There are many counts of this clonotype. V usage is TRBV10-3 and J usage is TRBJ2-5, with 7 bases aligning to TRBD2. The V gene end was trimmed by 2 bases and the J gene end by 1 base; junction bases not matched to a gene: 1. The CDR3 runs to 14 residues. Germline V gene data show CDR1 as ENHRY and CDR2 as SYGVKD. CDR3 in amino acids: CAISETSVQETQYF. CDR3 nucleotides: TGTGCCATCAGTGAGACTAGCGTCCAAGAGACCCAGTACTTC.

The chain has TRBV5-4 and TRBJ1-4; D remains ambiguous. Germline V lookup: CDR1 SGHNT, CDR2 YYREEE (reference sequence). The length of the CDR3 is 13 residues. Trimming shortened V by 2 bases and J by 8 bases, and 10 bases separated the two germline ends. The CDR3 DNA reads TGTGCCAGCAGCTTATGGGGTGGCGAAAAACTGTTTTTT. Amino acid sequence: CASSLWGGEKLFF.

Ten or more counts support this clonotype. The V call is TRBV24-1, the J call TRBJ2-1; perhaps D is TRBD1 or TRBD2 (5 bases each). Germline values: CDR1 KGHDR, CDR2 SFDVKD. V lost 4 bases to trimming and J lost 2 bases, with 11 bases between them. This CDR3 region has 15 residues. In DNA, the CDR3 is TGTGCCACCAGTGAAGAGGGGATGACCTACAATGAGCAGTTCTTC. Residues: CATSEEGMTYNEQFF.

V is TRBV29-1 and J is TRBJ1-2; possible D gene TRBD1, 6 bases. In germline, CDR1 is SQVTM, CDR2 ANQGSEA. The CDR3 contains 15 residues. The ends were cut back, 7 bases at V and 3 bases at J, with 21 bases in the middle. The CDR3 DNA reads TGCAGCGGAGGATTTGACGGGGGGGCCTACTATGGCTACACCTTC. Translated: CSGGFDGGAYYGYTF.

This clonotype was recorded at least ten times. The chain is built from TRBV6-2 or TRBV6-3 and TRBJ1-1; the D is unclear. V gave up 5 bases and J gave up 2 bases, with 21 bases separating them. CDR3 length: 17 residues. The V gene's germline CDR1 is MNHEY and CDR2 SVGEGT. This CDR3 is CASSTRIWVRSNTEAFF. In DNA, the CDR3 is TGTGCCAGCAGTACTCGAATTTGGGTCAGGAGTAACACTGAAGCTTTCTTT.

This clonotype has a count of ten or more. The rearrangement uses TRBV11-1 and TRBJ1-2, with TRBD1 as a possible D gene (6 bases). The germline CDR1 and CDR2 sequences are SGHAT and FQDESV (reference sequence). Trimming removed 4 bases at V and 5 bases at J, with 14 bases between. The CDR3 runs to 14 residues. CDR3 loop: CASSSGHETYGYTF. For the CDR3, the DNA is TGTGCCAGCAGCTCGGGACATGAGACGTATGGCTACACCTTC.

In its sample, this clonotype was seen many times. CDR3 nucleotides: TGTGCCAGCAGTAGGGACCTAACTATTGAGCAGTACTTC. Amino acids: CASSRDLTIEQYF. This chain links TRBV2 with TRBJ2-7; tentatively, D is TRBD1 or TRBD2 (5 bases each). The CDR3 length is 13 residues. V lost 5 bases and J lost 7, with 15 bases in between. Germline-derived CDR1 and CDR2 are SNHLY and FYNNEI.

The table lists this clonotype with many counts. The chain links TRBV6-2 or TRBV6-3 to TRBJ1-3; the D gene is possibly TRBD1 (6 bases). This CDR3 has 16 amino acids. Trimming shortened V by 1 base and J by 0 bases, and 10 bases separated the two germline ends. The germline V gene has CDR1 MNHEY and CDR2 SVGEGT. The CDR3 nucleotides read TGTGCCAGCAGTTACTATACAGGGATCTCTGGAAACACCATATATTTT. This codes for CASSYYTGISGNTIYF.

To note about this clonotype: This clone may be a read error of a much larger clone one base away. The J gene is TRBJ1-1, the V gene TRBV4-2, with 8 bases that match TRBD1. The CDR3 loop spans 16 amino acids. Germline V gene sequence: CDR1 LGHNA, CDR2 YNFKEQ. The CDR3 sequence: CASSQPGTGLNAEAFF. The DNA of the CDR3 is TGTGCCAGCAGCCAACCTGGGACAGGTTTGAACGCTGAAGCTTTCTTT.

This clonotype was observed at least ten times. The CDR3 protein is CASSLESEAFF. CDR3 bases: TGCGCCAGCAGCTTGGAAAGTGAAGCTTTCTTT. The chain employs TRBV5-1 and TRBJ1-1; unclear D gene. Germline CDR1 is SGHRS and CDR2 is YFSETQ. The CDR3 extends over 11 amino acids. Trimming left V 0 bases short and J 7 bases short, with 4 bases between.